The clone carrying this TCR beta chain was observed many times. Its specificity is unknown. This sample is drawn from a study of T cells after yellow fever vaccination. Template switching with 5'RACE generated the TCR cDNA and added a universal primer site and UMIs. TCRdb re-analysed the 5' RACE reads in MiXCR, keeping a single row per CDR3 protein. The sample has approximately 150,000 distinct CDR3 sequences; 7.7% are singletons. V lost 2 bases and J lost 7, with 9 bases in between. The CDR3 contains 13 residues. CDR1 is MNHNY and CDR2 is SVGAGI in the germline V gene (reference sequence). Study-wide findings and caveats: Reappearance after the booster was seen for most primary-vaccination clones, at roughly 96% CD4 and 88% CD8.

This specimen was CD4+ T cells sorted from PBMCs, taken 5 days after the yellow fever booster vaccination. This receptor was taken from a man younger than 45 who received the YFV17D yellow fever vaccine. V and J are TRBV6-6 and TRBJ1-5, with D hard to call. The CDR3 sequence: CASSYPSRQPQHF. CDR3 coding DNA: TGTGCCAGCAGTTACCCGAGTAGACAGCCCCAGCATTTT.